This T cell receptor beta chain was sequenced during a study of low-dose radiotherapy and immunotherapy resistance in tumors. Study as a whole: Intravenously given cyclophosphamide 200 mg/m2 followed a two-week schedule that placed each dose one day before radiation and immunotherapy.

First-strand cDNA used TRAV- and TRBV-specific primers, covering alpha and beta chains. PCR amplification of the TCRs was performed with Phusion for approximately 20 PCR cycles, and it relied on a constant-region primer together with a V-primer adapter. TCRdb re-analysed the reads in MiXCR, keeping a single row per CDR3 protein. The data show tens of thousands of distinct CDR3 sequences, around 20% seen once. This clonotype was found many times. Trimming shortened V by 8 bases and J by 5 bases, and 24 bases separated the two germline ends. Looked up from germline, CDR1 is MNHEY and CDR2 is SVGEGT. There are 16 residues in the CDR3. The time point denotes: after trial treatment. The treatment: LDRT plus nivolumab, ipilimumab, low-dose cyclophosphamide and aspirin (RACIN trial). The donors' treatment consisted of nivolumab, ipilimumab, aspirin, low-dose cyclophosphamide and low-dose radiotherapy. Eligibility was restricted to patients presenting with advanced solid tumors that lacked tumor-infiltrating lymphocytes.

The sequencing used PBMCs, collected after low-dose radiotherapy plus immunotherapy. The chain is built from TRBV6-2 or TRBV6-3 and TRBJ1-1; possibly TRBD1 for D (6 bases). This sequence originates from a female donor with ovarian cancer. CDR3 DNA: TGTGCCAGCTTGAGAGACGCCTACAGGGTCGAGACTGAAGCTTTCTTT. Amino acid sequence: CASLRDAYRVETEAFF.